This T cell receptor beta chain stems from a study of control samples from healthy donors and cancer patients. This table comes from immunoSEQ multiplex PCR, and its TCRdb copy is limited to in-frame clones, with some not included. In the table there are 130,000 or so clones, roughly 89% of which are singletons. The V gene's germline CDR1 is KGHDR and CDR2 SFDVKD. Trimming removed 5 bases at V and 4 bases at J, with 18 bases between. This CDR3 comprises 16 residues. The sequenced material came from blood. V is TRBV24-1 and J is TRBJ2-3; D is tentatively TRBD1 or TRBD2 (5 bases each). The TCR sequence derives from a man in his late teens or twenties in good health. The DNA for the CDR3 is TGTGCCACCAGTGCACGGGGACCGACGTCCGCAGATACGCAGTATTTT. This codes for CATSARGPTSADTQYF.